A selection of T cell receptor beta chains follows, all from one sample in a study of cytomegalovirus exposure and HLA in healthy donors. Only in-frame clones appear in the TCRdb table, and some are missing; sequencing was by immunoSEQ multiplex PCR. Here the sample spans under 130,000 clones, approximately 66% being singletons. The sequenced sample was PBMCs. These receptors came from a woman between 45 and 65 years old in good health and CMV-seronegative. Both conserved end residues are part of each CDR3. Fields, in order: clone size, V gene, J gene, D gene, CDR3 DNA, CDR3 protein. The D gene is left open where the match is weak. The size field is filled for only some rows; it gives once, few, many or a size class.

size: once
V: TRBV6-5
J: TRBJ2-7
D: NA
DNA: TGTGCCAGCGGACTGGGGGGTAGCTCCTACGAGCAGTACTTC
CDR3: CASGLGGSSYEQYF

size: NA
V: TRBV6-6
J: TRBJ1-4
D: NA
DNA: TGTGCCAGCAGTTACTCGCCGCAGGGGCCTAATGAAAAACTGTTTTTT
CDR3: CASSYSPQGPNEKLFF

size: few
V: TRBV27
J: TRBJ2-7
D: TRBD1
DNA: TGTGCCAGCAGACTAGGGACAGGGATTTTCCACGAGCAGTACTTC
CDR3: CASRLGTGIFHEQYF

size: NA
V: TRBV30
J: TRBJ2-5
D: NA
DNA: TGTGCCTGGAGGCCAGGGGGGATCGAGGAGACCCAGTACTTC
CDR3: CAWRPGGIEETQYF

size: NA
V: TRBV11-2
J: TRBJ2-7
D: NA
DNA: TGTGCCAGCAGCTTAGGTGCGAGTCGCTACGAGCAGTACTTC
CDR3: CASSLGASRYEQYF

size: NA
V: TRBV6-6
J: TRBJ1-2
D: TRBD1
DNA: TGTGCCAGCAGTTGGACAGGGAGGAACTATGGCTACACCTTC
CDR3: CASSWTGRNYGYTF

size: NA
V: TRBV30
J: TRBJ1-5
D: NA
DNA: TGTGCCTGGATCTATTTTGGGCCAGGGGAAAGCAATCAGCCCCAGCATTTT
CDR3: CAWIYFGPGESNQPQHF

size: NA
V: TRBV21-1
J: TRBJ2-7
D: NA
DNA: TGTGCCAGCAGCACCCGACAGAGCTCCTACGAGCAGTACTTC
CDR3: CASSTRQSSYEQYF

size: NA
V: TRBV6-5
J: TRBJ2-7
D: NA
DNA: TGTGCCAGCAGTTACTCCCAGGGCCCTTACGAGCAGTACTTC
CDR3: CASSYSQGPYEQYF

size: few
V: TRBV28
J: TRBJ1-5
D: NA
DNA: TGTGCCAGCAGTTTACAGAACAATCAGCCCCAGCATTTT
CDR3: CASSLQNNQPQHF

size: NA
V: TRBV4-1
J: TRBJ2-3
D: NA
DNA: TGCGCCAGCAGCCAAGATCCAGGGCCCACAGATACGCAGTATTTT
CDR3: CASSQDPGPTDTQYF

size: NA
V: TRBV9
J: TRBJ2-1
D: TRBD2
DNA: TGTGCCAGCAGCCTCGGGACTATCCAAGGCAATGAGCAGTTCTTC
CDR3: CASSLGTIQGNEQFF

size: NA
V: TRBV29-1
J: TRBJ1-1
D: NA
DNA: TGCAGCGTTGTCTCACATCTTGCCATGAACACTGAAGCTTTCTTT
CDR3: CSVVSHLAMNTEAFF

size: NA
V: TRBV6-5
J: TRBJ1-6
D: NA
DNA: TGTGCCAGCACCTACTCCGGGTATTCACCCCTCCACTTT
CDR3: CASTYSGYSPLHF

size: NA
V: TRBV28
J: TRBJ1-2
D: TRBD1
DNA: TGTGCCAGCAGTTTAGGAGACAGGGGGCATGGCTACACCTTC
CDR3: CASSLGDRGHGYTF

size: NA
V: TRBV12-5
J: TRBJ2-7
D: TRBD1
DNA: TGTGCTAGTGGCCGGGACAGAGCCTACGAGCAGTACTTC
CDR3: CASGRDRAYEQYF

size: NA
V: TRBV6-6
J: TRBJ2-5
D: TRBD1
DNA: TGTGCCAGCAGTGACTGGGGGACAGGGGTCCAAGAGACCCAGTACTTC
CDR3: CASSDWGTGVQETQYF

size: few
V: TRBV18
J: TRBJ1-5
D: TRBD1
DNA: TGTGCCAGCTCACCTGGACAGGGGCTTACTGGCAATCAGCCCCAGCATTTT
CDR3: CASSPGQGLTGNQPQHF

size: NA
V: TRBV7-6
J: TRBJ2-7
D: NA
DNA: TGTGCCAGCAGCTTGACTAGTGCCCTGTACGAGCAGTACTTC
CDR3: CASSLTSALYEQYF

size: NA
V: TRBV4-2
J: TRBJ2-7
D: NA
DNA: TGTGCCAGCAGCCTTTTCCAACTAGCAGGGAACGAGCAGTACTTC
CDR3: CASSLFQLAGNEQYF

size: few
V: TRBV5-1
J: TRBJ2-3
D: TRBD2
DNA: TGCGCCAGCAGCTCGGGGGGGGCAGATACGCAGTATTTT
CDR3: CASSSGGADTQYF

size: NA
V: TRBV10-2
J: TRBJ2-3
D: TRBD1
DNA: TGCGCCAGCAGACTTGACAGGGGGGGATGGATTAGCACAGATACGCAGTATTTT
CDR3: CASRLDRGGWISTDTQYF

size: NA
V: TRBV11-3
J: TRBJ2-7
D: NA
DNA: TGTGCCAGCAGCTTAGATGTCCAGGGCGAGCAGTACTTC
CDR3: CASSLDVQGEQYF

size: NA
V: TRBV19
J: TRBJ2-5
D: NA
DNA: TGTGCCAGTAGTGATGGGCCACTTCAAGAGACCCAGTACTTC
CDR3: CASSDGPLQETQYF

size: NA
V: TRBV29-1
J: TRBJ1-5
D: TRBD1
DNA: TGCAGCGCAACCGGGACAGGGGATCAGCCCCAGCATTTT
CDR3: CSATGTGDQPQHF

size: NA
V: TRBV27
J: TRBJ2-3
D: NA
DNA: TGTGCCAGCACCCGTTATGGCGGGATTAGCACAGATACGCAGTATTTT
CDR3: CASTRYGGISTDTQYF

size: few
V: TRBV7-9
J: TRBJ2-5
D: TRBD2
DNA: TGTGCCAGCAGACCGAGCGGGAGTTCACAAGAGACCCAGTACTTC
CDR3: CASRPSGSSQETQYF

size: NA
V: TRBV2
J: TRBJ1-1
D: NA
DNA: TGTGCCAGCAGTGAAGATCGGACTGAAGCTTTCTTT
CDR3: CASSEDRTEAFF

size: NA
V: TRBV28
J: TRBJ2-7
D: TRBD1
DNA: TGTGCCAGCAGTTTTCGGGACAGGGTCAGGAAAGAGCAGTACTTC
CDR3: CASSFRDRVRKEQYF

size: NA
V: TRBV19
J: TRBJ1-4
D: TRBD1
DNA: TGTGCCAGTAGCCCCTCCAGGACAGGGACGAAGGAAAAACTGTTTTTT
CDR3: CASSPSRTGTKEKLFF

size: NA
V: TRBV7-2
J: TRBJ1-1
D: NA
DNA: TGTGCCAGCAGCTCGGACAGCGTGAACACTGAAGCTTTCTTT
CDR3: CASSSDSVNTEAFF

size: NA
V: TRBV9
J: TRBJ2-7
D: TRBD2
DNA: TGTGCCAGCAGCGTAGTAGAGGACCAACTAGCGGGGGACAAATACGAGCAGTACTTC
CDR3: CASSVVEDQLAGDKYEQYF

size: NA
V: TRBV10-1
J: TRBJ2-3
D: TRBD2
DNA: TGCGCCAGCAGTGAAATGGCGGGGGGGATCACAGATACGCAGTATTTT
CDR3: CASSEMAGGITDTQYF